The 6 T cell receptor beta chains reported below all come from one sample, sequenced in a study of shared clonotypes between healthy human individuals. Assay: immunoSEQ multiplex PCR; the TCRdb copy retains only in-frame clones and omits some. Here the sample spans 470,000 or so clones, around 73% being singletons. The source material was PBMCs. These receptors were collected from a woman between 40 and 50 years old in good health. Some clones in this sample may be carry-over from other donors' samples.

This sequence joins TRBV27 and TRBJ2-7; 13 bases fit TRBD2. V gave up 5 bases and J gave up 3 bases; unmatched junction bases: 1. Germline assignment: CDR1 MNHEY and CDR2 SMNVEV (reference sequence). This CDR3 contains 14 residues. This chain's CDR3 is CASSGTSGNYEQYF. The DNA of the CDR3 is TGTGCCAGCAGTGGGACTAGCGGGAACTACGAGCAGTACTTC.

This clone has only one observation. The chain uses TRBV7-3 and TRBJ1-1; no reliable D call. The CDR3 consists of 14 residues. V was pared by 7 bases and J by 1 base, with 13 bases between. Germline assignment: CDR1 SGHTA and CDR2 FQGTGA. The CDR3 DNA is TGTGCCAGCAAATACCATTTCGAGAACACTGAAGCTTTCTTT. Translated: CASKYHFENTEAFF.

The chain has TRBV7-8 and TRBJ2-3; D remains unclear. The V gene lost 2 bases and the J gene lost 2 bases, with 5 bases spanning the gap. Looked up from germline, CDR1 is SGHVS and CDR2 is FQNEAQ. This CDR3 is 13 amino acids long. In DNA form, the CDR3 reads TGTGCCAGCAGCTTACCGACCACAGATACGCAGTATTTT. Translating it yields CASSLPTTDTQYF.

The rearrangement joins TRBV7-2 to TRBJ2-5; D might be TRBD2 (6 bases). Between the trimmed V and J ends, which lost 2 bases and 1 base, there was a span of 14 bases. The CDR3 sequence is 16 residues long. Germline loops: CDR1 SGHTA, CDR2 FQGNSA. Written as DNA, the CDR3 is TGTGCCAGCAGCTTACGGAGGGACCTGTTCCAAGAGACCCAGTACTTC. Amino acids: CASSLRRDLFQETQYF.

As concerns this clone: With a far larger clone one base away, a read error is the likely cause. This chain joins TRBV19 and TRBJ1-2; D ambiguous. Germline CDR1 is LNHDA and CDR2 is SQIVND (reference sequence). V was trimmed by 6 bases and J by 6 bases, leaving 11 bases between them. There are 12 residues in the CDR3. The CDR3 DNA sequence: TGTGCCAGTAGGTCAGCCCTACATGGCTACACCTTC. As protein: CASRSALHGYTF.

The CDR3 protein is CASRDLTSTGRGRFYEQYF. The CDR3 coding sequence is TGTGCCAGCAGGGACTTGACCTCTACAGGGAGAGGTCGCTTCTACGAGCAGTACTTC. The V gene is TRBV28, the J gene TRBJ2-7; maybe TRBD1 (6 bases). The V and J ends lost 6 bases and 3 bases respectively, with 30 bases between them. CDR3 size: 19 residues. Germline CDR1 and CDR2: MDHEN and SYDVKM.